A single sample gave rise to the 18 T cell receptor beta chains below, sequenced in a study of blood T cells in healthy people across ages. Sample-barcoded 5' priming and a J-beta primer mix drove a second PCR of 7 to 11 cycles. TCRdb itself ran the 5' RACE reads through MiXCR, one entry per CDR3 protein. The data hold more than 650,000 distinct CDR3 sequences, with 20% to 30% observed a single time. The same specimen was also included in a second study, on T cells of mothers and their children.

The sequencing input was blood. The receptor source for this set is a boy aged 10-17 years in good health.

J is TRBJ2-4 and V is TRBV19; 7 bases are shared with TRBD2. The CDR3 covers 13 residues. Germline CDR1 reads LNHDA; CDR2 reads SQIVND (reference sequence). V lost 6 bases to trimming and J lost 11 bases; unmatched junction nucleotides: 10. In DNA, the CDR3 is TGTGCCAGTAGCTGGGGCGGGGAGGGTTTTCAGTACTTC. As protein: CASSWGGEGFQYF.

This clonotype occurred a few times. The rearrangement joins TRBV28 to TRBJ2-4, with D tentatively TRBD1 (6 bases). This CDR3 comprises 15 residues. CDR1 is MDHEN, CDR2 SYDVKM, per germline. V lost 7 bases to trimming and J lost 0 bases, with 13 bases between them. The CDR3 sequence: CASTGAQLAKNIQYF. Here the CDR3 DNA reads TGTGCCAGCACAGGGGCACAATTAGCCAAAAACATTCAGTACTTC.

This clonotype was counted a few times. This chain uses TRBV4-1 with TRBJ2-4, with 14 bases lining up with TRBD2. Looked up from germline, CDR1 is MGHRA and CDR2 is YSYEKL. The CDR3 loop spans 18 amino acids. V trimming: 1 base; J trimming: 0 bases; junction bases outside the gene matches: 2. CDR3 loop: CASSQGLAGGLAKNIQYF. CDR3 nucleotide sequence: TGCGCCAGCAGCCAAGGACTAGCGGGGGGGCTAGCCAAAAACATTCAGTACTTC.

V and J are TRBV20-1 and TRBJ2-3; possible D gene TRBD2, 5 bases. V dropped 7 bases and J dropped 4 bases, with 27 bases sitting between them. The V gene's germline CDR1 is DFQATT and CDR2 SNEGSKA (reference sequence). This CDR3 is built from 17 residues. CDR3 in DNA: TGCAGTGGTACGATAACCCAACTAGATGGGGTGGCAGATACGCAGTATTTT. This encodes CSGTITQLDGVADTQYF.

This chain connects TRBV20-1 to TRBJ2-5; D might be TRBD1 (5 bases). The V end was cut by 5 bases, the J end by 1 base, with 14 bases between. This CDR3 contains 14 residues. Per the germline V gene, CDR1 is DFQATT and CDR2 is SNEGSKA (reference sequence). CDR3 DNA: TGCAGTGCTTTCGACAGCCTAACCCAAGAGACCCAGTACTTC. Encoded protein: CSAFDSLTQETQYF.

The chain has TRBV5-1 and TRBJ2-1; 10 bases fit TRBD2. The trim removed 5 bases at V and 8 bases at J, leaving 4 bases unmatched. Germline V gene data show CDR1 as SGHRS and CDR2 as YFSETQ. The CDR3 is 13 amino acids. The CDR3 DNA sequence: TGCGCCAGCAGAAGCGGGGGGGCCCATGAGCAGTTCTTC. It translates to CASRSGGAHEQFF.

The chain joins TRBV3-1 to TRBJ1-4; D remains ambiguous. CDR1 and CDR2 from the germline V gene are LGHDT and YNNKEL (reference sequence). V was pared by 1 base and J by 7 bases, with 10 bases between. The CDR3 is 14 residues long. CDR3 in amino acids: CASSQAQTSEKLFF. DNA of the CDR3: TGTGCCAGCAGCCAAGCACAGACTTCTGAAAAACTGTTTTTT. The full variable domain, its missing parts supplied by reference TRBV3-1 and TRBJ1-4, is DTAVSQTPKYLVTQMGNDKSIKCEQNLGHDTMYWYKQDSKKFLKIMFSYNNKELIINETVPNRFSPKSPDKAHLNLHINSLELGDSAVYFCASSQAQTSEKLFFGSGTQLSVL.

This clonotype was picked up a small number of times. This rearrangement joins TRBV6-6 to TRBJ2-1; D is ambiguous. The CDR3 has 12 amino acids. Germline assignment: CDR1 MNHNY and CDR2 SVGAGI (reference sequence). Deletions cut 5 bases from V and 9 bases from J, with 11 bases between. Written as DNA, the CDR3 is TGTGCCAGCAGTGGGGTCATTGGTGAGCAGTTCTTC. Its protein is CASSGVIGEQFF.

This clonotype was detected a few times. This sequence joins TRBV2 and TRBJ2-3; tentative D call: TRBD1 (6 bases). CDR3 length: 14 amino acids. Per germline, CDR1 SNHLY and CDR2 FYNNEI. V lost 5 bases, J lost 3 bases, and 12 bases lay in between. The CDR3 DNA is TGTGCCAGCAGTCGACAGGCGCGAACAGATACGCAGTATTTT. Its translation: CASSRQARTDTQYF.

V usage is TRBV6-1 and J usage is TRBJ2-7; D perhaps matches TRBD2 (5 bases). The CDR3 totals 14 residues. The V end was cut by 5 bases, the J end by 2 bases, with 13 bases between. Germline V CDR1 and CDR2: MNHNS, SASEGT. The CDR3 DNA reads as TGTGCCAGCAGTCCAGGACCGGGAACCTACGAGCAGTACTTC. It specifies CASSPGPGTYEQYF.

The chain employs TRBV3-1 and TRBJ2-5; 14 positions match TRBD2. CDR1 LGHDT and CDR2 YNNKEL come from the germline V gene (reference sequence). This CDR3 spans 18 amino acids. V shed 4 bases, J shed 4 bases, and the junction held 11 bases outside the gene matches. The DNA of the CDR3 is TGTGCCAGCAGCCGCGGACTAGCGGGGGGCTCAAGGAGAGAGACCCAGTACTTC. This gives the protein CASSRGLAGGSRRETQYF.

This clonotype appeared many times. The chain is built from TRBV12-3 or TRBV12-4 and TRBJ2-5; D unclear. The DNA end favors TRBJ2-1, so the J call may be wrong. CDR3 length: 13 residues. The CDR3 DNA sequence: TGTGCCAGCATCAGTGGCAAGGTTGAACGGCAGTTCTTC. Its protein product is CASISGKVERQFF.

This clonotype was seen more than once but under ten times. CDR3 in amino acids: CSAETQGAGAKNIQYF. CDR3 nucleotide sequence: TGCAGTGCTGAAACCCAGGGGGCCGGGGCCAAAAACATTCAGTACTTC. The rearrangement links TRBV20-1 to TRBJ2-4; 8 nucleotides align to TRBD1. V shed 5 bases and J 1 base; nucleotides not matched to a gene: 10. CDR3 length: 16 amino acids. The germline gives CDR1 DFQATT, CDR2 SNEGSKA (reference sequence).

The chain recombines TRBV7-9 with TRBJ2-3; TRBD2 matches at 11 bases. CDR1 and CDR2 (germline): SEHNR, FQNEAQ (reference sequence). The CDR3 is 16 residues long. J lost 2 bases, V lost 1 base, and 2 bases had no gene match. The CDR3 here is CASSLVLAGATDTQYF. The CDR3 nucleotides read TGTGCCAGCAGCTTAGTACTAGCGGGGGCCACAGATACGCAGTATTTT.

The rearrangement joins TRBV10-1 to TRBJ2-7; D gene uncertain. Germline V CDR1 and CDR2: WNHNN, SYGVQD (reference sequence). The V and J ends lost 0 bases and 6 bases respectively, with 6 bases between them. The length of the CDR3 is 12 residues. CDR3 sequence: CASSESGPEQYF. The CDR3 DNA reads TGCGCCAGCAGTGAGTCGGGCCCCGAGCAGTACTTC.

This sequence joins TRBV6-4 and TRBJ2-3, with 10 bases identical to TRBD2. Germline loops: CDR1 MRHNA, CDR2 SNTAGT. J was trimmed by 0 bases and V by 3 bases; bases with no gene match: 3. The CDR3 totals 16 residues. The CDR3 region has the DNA TGTGCCAGCAGTGAGTCTAGCGGGGGAAGCACAGATACGCAGTATTTT. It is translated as CASSESSGGSTDTQYF.

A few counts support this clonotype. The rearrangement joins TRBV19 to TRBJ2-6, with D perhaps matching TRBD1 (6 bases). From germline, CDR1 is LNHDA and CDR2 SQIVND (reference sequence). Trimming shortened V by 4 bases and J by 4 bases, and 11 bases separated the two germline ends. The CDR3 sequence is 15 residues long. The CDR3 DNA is TGTGCCAGTAGTACGACAGGTTCCGGGGCCAACGTCCTGACTTTC. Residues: CASSTTGSGANVLTF.

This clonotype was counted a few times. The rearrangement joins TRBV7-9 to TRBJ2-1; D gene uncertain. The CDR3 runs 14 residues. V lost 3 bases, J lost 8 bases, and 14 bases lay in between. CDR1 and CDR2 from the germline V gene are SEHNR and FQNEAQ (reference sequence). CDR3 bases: TGTGCCAGCAGCTTCTGGGCCCTCGACGATGAGCAGTTCTTC. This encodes CASSFWALDDEQFF.